A selection of T cell receptor beta chains follows, all from one sample in a study of T cell clonotyping in hematopoietic cell transplantation. Assay: immunoSEQ multiplex PCR; the TCRdb copy retains only in-frame clones and omits some. The sample carries around 1,900 clones, more than 65% recorded once. Input material: peripheral blood mononuclear cells. These receptors were taken from a man aged 30 to 39 in good health. Some clones in this sample may be carry-over from other donors' samples. Both conserved end residues are part of each CDR3. D genes are given only for firm matches. Clone size, where shown, is once, few, many, or a class for clones that have expanded.

V gene,D gene,clone size,J gene,CDR3 protein,CDR3 DNA
TRBV7-9,TRBD2,-,TRBJ2-7,CASSLGGSGSSHEQYF,TGTGCCAGCAGCTTAGGAGGAAGCGGGAGTAGCCACGAGCAGTACTTC
TRBV6-1,TRBD2,-,TRBJ2-7,CASGVGAGSYEQYF,TGTGCCAGCGGGGTCGGAGCGGGAAGCTACGAGCAGTACTTC
TRBV6-5,-,-,TRBJ2-7,CASSYSGRDYEQYF,TGTGCCAGCAGTTACTCGGGCAGAGACTACGAGCAGTACTTC
TRBV7-2,TRBD1,-,TRBJ2-7,CASSLSGQGVYEQYF,TGTGCCAGCAGCTTATCGGGACAGGGGGTCTACGAGCAGTACTTC
TRBV4-2,-,once,TRBJ1-3,CASSLMGDTIYF,TGTGCCAGCAGCCTCATGGGGGACACCATATATTTT
TRBV30,TRBD2,-,TRBJ2-3,CAWITSGSTDTQYF,TGTGCCTGGATAACTAGCGGGAGTACAGATACGCAGTATTTT
TRBV10-3,-,few,TRBJ2-2,CAISADTGELFF,TGTGCCATCAGTGCCGACACCGGGGAGCTGTTTTTT
TRBV6-1,-,-,TRBJ1-5,CASSEEGDPNQPQHF,TGTGCCAGCAGTGAAGAGGGGGATCCCAATCAGCCCCAGCATTTT
TRBV6-1,-,-,TRBJ2-3,CASSVGRQVDTQYF,TGTGCCAGCAGTGTGGGACGTCAAGTAGATACGCAGTATTTT
TRBV6-6,-,few,TRBJ2-2,CASSYAIAAGELFF,TGTGCCAGCAGTTACGCAATTGCAGCCGGGGAGCTGTTTTTT
TRBV6-4,-,-,TRBJ2-6,CASSESSGANVLTF,TGTGCCAGCAGTGAGAGCTCTGGGGCCAACGTCCTGACTTTC
TRBV2,-,-,TRBJ2-1,CASIGPHNEQFF,TGTGCCAGCATTGGACCGCACAATGAGCAGTTCTTC
TRBV2,TRBD1,-,TRBJ1-5,CASSEARGRQPQHF,TGTGCCAGCAGTGAAGCCAGGGGGCGTCAGCCCCAGCATTTT